Here is one T cell receptor (beta chain) with its context. These data are taken from a study of somatic mutations in cytotoxic T cells in rheumatoid arthritis. CDR3 length equals 15 residues. V lost 5 bases to trimming and J lost 5 bases; unmatched junction nucleotides: 10. Germline V CDR1 and CDR2: MNHEY, SMNVEV (reference sequence). Data came from immunoSEQ multiplex PCR; TCRdb stores just in-frame clones and leaves some out. Of 15,000 to 20,000 clones in the sample, approximately 80% were seen once. This rearrangement joins TRBV27 to TRBJ2-7, with 9 bases identical to TRBD1. The TCR originated in an adult with rheumatoid arthritis. Material for sequencing was CD8+ T cells sorted from blood. The CDR3 DNA reads as TGTGCCAGCAGTCCCACAGGGGGCGAGGGGAACGAGCAGTACTTC. Its protein product is CASSPTGGEGNEQYF.